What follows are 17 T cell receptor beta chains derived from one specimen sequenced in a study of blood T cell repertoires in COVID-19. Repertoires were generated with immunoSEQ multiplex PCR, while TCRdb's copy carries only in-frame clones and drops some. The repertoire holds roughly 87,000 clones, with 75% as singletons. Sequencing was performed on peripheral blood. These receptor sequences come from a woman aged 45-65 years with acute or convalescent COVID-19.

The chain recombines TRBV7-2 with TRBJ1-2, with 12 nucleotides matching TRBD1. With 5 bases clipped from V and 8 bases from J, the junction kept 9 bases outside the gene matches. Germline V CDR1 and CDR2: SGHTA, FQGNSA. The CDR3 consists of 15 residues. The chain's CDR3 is CASSPGTGGVGGYTF. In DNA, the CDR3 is TGTGCCAGCAGCCCCGGGACAGGGGGCGTTGGCGGCTACACCTTC.

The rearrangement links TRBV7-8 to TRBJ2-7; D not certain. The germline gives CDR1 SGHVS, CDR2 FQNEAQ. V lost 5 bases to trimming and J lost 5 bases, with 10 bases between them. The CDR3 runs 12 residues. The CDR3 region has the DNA TGTGCCAGCAGCCCCTTTGCGGACGAGCAGTACTTC. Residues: CASSPFADEQYF.

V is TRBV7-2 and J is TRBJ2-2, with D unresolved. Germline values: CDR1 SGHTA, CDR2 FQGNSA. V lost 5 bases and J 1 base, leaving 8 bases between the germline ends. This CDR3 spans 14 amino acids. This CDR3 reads CASSPDWNTGELFF. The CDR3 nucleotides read TGTGCCAGCAGCCCCGACTGGAACACCGGGGAGCTGTTTTTT.

The CDR3 coding sequence is TGCAGCGTTTCGGGGGATCCGAACACCGGGGAGCTGTTTTTT. It yields the protein CSVSGDPNTGELFF. The chain couples TRBV29-1 to TRBJ2-2; possibly TRBD2 for D (6 bases). CDR3 length equals 14 residues. Germline CDR1 reads SQVTM; CDR2 reads ANQGSEA. With 5 bases removed from V and 0 bases from J, the gap between germline ends came to 10 bases.

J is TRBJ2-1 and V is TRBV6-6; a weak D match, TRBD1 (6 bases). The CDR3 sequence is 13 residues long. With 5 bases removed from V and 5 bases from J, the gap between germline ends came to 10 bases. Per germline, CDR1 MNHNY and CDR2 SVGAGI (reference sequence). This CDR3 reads CASSPWGHNEQFF. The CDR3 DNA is TGTGCCAGCAGTCCTTGGGGGCACAATGAGCAGTTCTTC.

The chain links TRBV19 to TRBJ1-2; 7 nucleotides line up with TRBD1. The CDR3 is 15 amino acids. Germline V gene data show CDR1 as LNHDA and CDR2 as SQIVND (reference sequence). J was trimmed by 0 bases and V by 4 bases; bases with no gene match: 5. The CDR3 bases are TGTGCCAGTAGTACAAAGGGACAGACTAACTATGGCTACACCTTC. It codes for CASSTKGQTNYGYTF.

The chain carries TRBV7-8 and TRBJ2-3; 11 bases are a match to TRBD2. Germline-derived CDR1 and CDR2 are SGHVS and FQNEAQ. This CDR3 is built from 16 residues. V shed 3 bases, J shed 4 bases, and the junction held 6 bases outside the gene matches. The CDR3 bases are TGTGCCAGCAGCTTGGGAACTAGCGGGGGTGCAGATACGCAGTATTTT. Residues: CASSLGTSGGADTQYF.

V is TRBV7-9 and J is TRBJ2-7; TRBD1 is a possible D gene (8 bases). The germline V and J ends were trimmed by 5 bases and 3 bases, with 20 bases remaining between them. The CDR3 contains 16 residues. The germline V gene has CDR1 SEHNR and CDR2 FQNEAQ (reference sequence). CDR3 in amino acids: CASSPTGGQGYYEQYF. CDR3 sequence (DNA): TGTGCCAGCAGCCCCACGGGAGGACAGGGCTACTACGAGCAGTACTTC.

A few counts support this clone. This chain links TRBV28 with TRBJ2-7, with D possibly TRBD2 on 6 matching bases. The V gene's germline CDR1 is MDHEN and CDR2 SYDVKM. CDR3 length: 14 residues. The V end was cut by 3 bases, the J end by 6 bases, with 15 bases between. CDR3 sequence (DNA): TGTGCCAGCAGTTTTGTAAGGGAGCGGGCCGAGCAGTACTTC. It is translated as CASSFVRERAEQYF.

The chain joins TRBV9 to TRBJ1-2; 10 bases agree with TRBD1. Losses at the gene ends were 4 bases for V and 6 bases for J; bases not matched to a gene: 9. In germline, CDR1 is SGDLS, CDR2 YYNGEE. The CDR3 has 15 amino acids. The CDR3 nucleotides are TGTGCCAGCAGCCCCAGAGACGACAGGGGGCATGGCTACACCTTC. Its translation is CASSPRDDRGHGYTF. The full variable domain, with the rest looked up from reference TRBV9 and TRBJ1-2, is DSGVTQTPKHLITATGQRVTLRCSPRSGDLSVYWYQQSLDQGLQFLIQYYNGEERAKGNILERFSAQQFPDLHSELNLSSLELGDSALYFCASSPRDDRGHGYTFGSGTRLTVV.

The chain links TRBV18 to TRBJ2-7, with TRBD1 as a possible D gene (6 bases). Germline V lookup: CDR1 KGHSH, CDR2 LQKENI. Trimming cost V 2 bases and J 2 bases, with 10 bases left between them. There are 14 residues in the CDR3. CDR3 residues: CASSPRQETYEQYF. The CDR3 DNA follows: TGTGCCAGCTCACCAAGACAGGAGACCTACGAGCAGTACTTC. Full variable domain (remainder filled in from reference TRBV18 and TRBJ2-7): NAGVMQNPRHLVRRRGQEARLRCSPMKGHSHVYWYRQLPEEGLKFMVYLQKENIIDESGMPKERFSAEFPKEGPSILRIQQVVRGDSAAYFCASSPRQETYEQYFGPGTRLTVT.

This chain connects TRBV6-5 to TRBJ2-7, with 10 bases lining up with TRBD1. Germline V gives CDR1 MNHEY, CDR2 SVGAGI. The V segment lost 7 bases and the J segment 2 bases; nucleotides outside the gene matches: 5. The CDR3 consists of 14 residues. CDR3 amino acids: CASNAGQGAYEQYF. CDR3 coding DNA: TGTGCCAGCAACGCAGGACAGGGGGCCTACGAGCAGTACTTC.

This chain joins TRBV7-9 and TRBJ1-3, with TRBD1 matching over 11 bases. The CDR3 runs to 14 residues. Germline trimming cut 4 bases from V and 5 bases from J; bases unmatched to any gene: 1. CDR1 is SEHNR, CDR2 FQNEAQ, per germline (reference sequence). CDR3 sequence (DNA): TGTGCCAGCAGCTCGGACAGGGGGCGAAACACCATATATTTT. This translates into CASSSDRGRNTIYF.

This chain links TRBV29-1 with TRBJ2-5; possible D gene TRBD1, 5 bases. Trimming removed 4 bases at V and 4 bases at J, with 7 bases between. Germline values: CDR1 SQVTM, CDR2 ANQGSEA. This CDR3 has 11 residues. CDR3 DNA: TGCAGCGTTGGCAGGGTAGAGACCCAGTACTTC. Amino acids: CSVGRVETQYF.

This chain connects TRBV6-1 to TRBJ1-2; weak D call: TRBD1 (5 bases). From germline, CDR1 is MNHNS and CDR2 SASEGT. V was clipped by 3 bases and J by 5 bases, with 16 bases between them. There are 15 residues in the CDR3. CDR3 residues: CASSDGSSQGYGYTF. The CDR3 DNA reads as TGTGCCAGCAGTGACGGATCCTCTCAGGGTTATGGCTACACCTTC.

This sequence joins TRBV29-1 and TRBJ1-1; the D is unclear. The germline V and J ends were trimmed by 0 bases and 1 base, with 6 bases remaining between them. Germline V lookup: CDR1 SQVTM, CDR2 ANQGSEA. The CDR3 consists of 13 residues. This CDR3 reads CSVEDAANTEAFF. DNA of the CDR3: TGCAGCGTTGAAGATGCGGCGAACACTGAAGCTTTCTTT.

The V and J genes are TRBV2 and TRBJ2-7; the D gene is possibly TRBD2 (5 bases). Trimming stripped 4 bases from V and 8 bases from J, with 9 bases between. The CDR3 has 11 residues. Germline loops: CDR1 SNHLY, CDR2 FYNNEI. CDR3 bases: TGTGCCAGCAGTGCCCGGGATAAGCAGTACTTC. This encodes CASSARDKQYF.